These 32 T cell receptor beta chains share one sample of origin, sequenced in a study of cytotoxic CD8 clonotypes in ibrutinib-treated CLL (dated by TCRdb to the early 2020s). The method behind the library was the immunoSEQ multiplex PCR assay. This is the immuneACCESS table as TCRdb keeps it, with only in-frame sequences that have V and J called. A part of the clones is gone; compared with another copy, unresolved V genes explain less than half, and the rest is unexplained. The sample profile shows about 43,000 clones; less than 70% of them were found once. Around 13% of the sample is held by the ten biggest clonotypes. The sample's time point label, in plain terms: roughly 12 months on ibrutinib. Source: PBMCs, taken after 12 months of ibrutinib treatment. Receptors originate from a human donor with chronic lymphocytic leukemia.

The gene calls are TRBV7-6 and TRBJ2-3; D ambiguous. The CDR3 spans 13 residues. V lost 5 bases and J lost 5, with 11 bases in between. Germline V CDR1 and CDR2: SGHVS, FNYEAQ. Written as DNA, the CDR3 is TGTGCCAGCAGCCCCCCGATAAAAGATACGCAGTATTTT. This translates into CASSPPIKDTQYF.

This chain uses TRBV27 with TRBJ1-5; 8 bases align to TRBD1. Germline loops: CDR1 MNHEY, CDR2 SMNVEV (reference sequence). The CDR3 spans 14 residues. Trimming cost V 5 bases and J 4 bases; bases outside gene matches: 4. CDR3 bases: TGTGCCAGCAGTGGACAGGGATCGAATCAGCCCCAGCATTTT. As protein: CASSGQGSNQPQHF.

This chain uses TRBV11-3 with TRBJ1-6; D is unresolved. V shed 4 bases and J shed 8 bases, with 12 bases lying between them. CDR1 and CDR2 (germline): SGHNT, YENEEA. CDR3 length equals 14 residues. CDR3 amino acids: CASSSTAWDSPLHF. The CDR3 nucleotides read TGTGCCAGCAGCTCCACAGCGTGGGATTCACCCCTCCACTTT. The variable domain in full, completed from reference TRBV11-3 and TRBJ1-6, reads EAGVVQSPRYKIIEKKQPVAFWCNPISGHNTLYWYLQNLGQGPELLIRYENEEAVDDSQLPKDRFSAERLKGVDSTLKIQPAELGDSAVYLCASSSTAWDSPLHFGNGTRLTVT.

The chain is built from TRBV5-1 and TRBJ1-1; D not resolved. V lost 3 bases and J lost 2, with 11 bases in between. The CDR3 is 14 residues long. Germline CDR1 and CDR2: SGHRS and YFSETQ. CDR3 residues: CASSSQVGNTEAFF. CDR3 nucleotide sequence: TGCGCCAGCAGCTCGCAGGTGGGAAACACTGAAGCTTTCTTT.

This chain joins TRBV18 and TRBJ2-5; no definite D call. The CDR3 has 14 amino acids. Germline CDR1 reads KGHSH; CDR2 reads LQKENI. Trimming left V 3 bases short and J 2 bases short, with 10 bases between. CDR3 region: CASSPPATQETQYF. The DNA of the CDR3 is TGTGCCAGCTCACCTCCCGCCACACAAGAGACCCAGTACTTC.

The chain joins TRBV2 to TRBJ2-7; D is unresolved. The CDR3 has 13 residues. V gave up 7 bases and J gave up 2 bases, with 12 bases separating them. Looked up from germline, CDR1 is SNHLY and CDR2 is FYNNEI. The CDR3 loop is CASTAEFAYEQYF. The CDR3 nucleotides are TGTGCCAGCACCGCCGAGTTCGCCTACGAGCAGTACTTC.

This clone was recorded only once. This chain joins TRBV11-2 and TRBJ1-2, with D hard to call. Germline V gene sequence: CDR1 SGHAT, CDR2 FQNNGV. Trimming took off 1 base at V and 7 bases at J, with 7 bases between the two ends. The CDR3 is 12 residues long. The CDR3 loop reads CASSLGGSGYTF. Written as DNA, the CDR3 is TGTGCCAGCAGCTTAGGAGGGAGTGGCTACACCTTC.

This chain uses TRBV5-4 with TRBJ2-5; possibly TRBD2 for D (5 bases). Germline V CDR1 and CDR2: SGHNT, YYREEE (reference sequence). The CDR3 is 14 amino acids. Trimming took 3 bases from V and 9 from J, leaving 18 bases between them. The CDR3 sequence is CASSWTLRSEAQYF. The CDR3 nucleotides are TGTGCCAGCAGCTGGACTCTTCGAAGCGAGGCCCAGTACTTC.

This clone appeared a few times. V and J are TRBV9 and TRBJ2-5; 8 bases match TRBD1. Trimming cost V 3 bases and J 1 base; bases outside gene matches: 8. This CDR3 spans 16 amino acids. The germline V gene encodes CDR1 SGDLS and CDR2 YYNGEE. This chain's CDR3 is CASSAHLGQGQETQYF. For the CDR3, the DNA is TGTGCCAGCAGCGCGCACCTAGGACAGGGCCAAGAGACCCAGTACTTC.

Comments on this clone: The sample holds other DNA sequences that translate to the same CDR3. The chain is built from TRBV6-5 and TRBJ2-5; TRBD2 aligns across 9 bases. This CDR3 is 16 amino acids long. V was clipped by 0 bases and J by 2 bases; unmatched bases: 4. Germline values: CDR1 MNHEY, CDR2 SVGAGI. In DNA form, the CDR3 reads TGTGCCAGCAGTTACTCGTTGGCGGGGGGGCAAGAGACCCAGTACTTC. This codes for CASSYSLAGGQETQYF.

The CDR3 reads CSVRRTSGGNIQYF. In DNA form, the CDR3 reads TGCAGCGTCCGAAGGACTAGCGGGGGAAACATTCAGTACTTC. The rearrangement uses TRBV29-1 and TRBJ2-4; 13 bases are shared with TRBD2. V gave up 6 bases and J gave up 6 bases; unmatched junction bases: 5. CDR3 length equals 14 residues. The V gene's germline CDR1 is SQVTM and CDR2 ANQGSEA.

In DNA, the CDR3 is TGCAGCGTTGCCGACAGGGGGGATGGGGAGGCTTTCTTT. It yields the protein CSVADRGDGEAFF. This chain connects TRBV29-1 to TRBJ1-1, with TRBD1 matching over 9 bases. The CDR3 has 13 residues. The V gene end was trimmed by 4 bases and the J gene end by 11 bases; junction bases not matched to a gene: 11. The germline V gene encodes CDR1 SQVTM and CDR2 ANQGSEA.

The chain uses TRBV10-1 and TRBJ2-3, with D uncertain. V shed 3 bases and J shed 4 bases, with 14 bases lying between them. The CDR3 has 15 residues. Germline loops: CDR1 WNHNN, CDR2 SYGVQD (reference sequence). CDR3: CASSDPAASADTQYF. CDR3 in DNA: TGCGCCAGCAGTGACCCGGCGGCCAGCGCAGATACGCAGTATTTT.

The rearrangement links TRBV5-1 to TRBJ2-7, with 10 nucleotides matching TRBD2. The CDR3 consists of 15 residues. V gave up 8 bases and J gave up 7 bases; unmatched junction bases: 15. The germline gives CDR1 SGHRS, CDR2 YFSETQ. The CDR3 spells CASRAGGPLAGEQYF. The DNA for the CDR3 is TGCGCCAGTAGAGCGGGGGGGCCCCTCGCGGGGGAGCAGTACTTC.

In DNA, the CDR3 is TGTGCCACCAGTTTCCGGTTCCAAACGAACACCGGGGAGCTGTTTTTT. Its protein product is CATSFRFQTNTGELFF. The J gene is TRBJ2-2, the V gene TRBV15; D not resolved. The germline V gene has CDR1 LNHNV and CDR2 YYDKDF (reference sequence). The CDR3 is 16 amino acids. V lost 6 bases and J lost 0, with 14 bases in between.

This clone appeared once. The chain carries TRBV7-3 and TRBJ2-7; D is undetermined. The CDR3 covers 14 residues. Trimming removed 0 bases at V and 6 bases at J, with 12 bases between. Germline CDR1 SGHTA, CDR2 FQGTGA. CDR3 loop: CASSLTLNEREQYF. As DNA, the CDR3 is TGTGCCAGCAGCTTAACCCTAAACGAACGCGAGCAGTACTTC.

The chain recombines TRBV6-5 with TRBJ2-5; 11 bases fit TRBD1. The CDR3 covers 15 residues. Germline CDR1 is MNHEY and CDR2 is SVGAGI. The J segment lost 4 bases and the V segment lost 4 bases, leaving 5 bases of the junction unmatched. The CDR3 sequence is CASSWRDRGLETQYF. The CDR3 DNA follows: TGTGCCAGCAGTTGGAGGGACAGGGGGTTAGAGACCCAGTACTTC.

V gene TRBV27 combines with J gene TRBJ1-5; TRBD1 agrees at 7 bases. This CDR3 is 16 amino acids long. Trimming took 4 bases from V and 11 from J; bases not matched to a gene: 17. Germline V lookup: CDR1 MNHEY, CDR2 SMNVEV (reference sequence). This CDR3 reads CASSSNLGGAGSAQHF. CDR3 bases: TGTGCCAGCAGTTCGAATTTAGGGGGCGCGGGTTCAGCCCAGCATTTT.

CDR3: CASKGAPNTGELFF. The CDR3 bases are TGTGCCAGTAAGGGGGCCCCGAACACCGGGGAGCTGTTTTTT. The chain has TRBV19 and TRBJ2-2; 7 nucleotides match TRBD1. The CDR3 contains 14 residues. The V and J ends lost 7 bases and 0 bases, in that order; junction bases with no gene match: 2. The V gene's germline CDR1 is LNHDA and CDR2 SQIVND (reference sequence).

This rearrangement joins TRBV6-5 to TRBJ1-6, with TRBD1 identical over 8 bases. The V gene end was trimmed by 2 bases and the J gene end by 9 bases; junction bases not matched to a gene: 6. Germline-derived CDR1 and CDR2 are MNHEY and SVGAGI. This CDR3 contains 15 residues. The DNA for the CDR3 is TGTGCCAGCAGTTACAGGACAGGGTCGCGTTCACCCCTCCACTTT. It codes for CASSYRTGSRSPLHF.

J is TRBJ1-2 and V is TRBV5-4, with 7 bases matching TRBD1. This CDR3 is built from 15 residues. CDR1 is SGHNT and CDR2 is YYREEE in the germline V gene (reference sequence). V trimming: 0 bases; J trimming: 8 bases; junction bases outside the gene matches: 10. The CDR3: CASSLGDSSFRGYTF. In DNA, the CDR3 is TGTGCCAGCAGCTTGGGGGACAGCTCCTTTCGGGGCTACACCTTC.

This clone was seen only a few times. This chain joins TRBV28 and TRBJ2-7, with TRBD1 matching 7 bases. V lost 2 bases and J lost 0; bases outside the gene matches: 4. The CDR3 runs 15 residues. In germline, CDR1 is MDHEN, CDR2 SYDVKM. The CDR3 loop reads CASSLRDRLSYEQYF. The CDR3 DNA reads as TGTGCCAGCAGTTTACGGGACAGACTCTCCTACGAGCAGTACTTC.

The CDR3 loop is CASSRLSAGKETQYF. For the CDR3, the DNA is TGTGCCAGCAGCCGCCTTTCGGCAGGTAAAGAGACCCAGTACTTC. The V call is TRBV21-1, the J call TRBJ2-5; the DNA was not used to check the table's D call, TRBD1. TRBV21-1 is termed a pseudogene. The CDR3 is made up of 15 amino acids.

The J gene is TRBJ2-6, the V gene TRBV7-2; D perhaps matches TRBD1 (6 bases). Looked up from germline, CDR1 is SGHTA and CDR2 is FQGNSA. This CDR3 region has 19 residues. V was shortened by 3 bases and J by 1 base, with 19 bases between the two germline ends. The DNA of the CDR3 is TGTGCCAGCAGCTTCGAAACCGGGACATACCAATCTGGGGCCAACGTCCTGACTTTC. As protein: CASSFETGTYQSGANVLTF.

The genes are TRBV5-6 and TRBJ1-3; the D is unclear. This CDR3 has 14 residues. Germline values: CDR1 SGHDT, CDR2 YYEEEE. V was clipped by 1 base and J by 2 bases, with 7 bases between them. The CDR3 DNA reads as TGTGCCAGCAGCTTGTTCGGGGCTGGAAACACCATATATTTT. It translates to CASSLFGAGNTIYF.

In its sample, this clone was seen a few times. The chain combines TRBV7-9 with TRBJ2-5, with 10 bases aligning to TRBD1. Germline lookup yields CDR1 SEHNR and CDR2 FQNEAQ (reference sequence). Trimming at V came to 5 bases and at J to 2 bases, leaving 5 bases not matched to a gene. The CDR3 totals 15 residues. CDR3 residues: CASSTRTGGQETQYF. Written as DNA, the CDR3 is TGTGCCAGCAGCACAAGGACAGGGGGACAAGAGACCCAGTACTTC. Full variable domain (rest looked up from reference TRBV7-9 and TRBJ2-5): DTGVSQNPRHKITKRGQNVTFRCDPISEHNRLYWYRQTLGQGPEFLTYFQNEAQLEKSRLLSDRFSAERPKGSFSTLEIQRTEQGDSAMYLCASSTRTGGQETQYFGPGTRLLVL.

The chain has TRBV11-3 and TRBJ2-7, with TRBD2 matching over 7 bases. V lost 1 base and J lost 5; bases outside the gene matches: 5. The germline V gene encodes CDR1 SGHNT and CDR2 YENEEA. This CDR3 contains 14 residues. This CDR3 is CASSLAAGVNEQYF. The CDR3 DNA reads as TGTGCCAGCAGCTTAGCGGCGGGGGTAAACGAGCAGTACTTC.

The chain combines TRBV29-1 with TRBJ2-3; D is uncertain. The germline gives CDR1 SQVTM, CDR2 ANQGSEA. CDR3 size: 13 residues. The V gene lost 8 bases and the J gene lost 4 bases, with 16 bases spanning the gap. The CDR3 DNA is TGCAGCTCTACAATAACGGGTGCAGATACGCAGTATTTT. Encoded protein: CSSTITGADTQYF.

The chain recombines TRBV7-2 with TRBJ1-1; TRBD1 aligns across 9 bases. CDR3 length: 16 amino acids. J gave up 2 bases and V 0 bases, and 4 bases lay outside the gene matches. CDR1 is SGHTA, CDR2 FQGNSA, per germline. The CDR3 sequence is CASSLAQGALNTEAFF. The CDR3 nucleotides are TGTGCCAGCAGCTTAGCACAGGGGGCTCTTAACACTGAAGCTTTCTTT.

The CDR3 region has the DNA TGTGCCAGCAGCACTTTGGACAGGGGCTACGAGCAGTACTTC. It yields the protein CASSTLDRGYEQYF. The rearrangement uses TRBV14 and TRBJ2-7; TRBD1 matches at 9 bases. This CDR3 comprises 14 residues. V lost 5 bases and J lost 3; bases outside the gene matches: 5. The V gene's germline CDR1 is SGHDN and CDR2 FVKESK.

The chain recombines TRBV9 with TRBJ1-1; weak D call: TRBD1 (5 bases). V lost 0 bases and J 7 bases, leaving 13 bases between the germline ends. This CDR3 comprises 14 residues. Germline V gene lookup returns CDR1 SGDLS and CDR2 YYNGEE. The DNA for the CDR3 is TGTGCCAGCAGCGTAGCCCCAGGGTTTGGTGAAGCTTTCTTT. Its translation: CASSVAPGFGEAFF.

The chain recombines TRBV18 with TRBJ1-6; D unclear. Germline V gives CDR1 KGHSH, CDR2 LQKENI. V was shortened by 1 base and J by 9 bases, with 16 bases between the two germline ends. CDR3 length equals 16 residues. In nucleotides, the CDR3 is TGTGCCAGCTCACCACAGTCGGGCGGGGAACTTTCACCCCTCCACTTT. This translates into CASSPQSGGELSPLHF.